This T cell receptor (beta chain) originates from a study of blood T cells in healthy people across ages (dated by TCRdb to 2014 to 2015). About the study as a whole: In model experiments, roughly one uniquely barcoded TCR beta cDNA molecule per two T cells was captured by template switching. The study measured age-related changes in TCR beta repertoire diversity using deep sequencing normalized with unique cDNA molecular identifiers. The donors were split into four age groups: young (average around 15 years), middle-aged (roughly 39), aged (about 62) and long-lived (more than 80). To avoid experimental bias, donors of different ages were randomly spread across the sequencing lanes. For two donors (one aged 18 to 30 and one aged 80 or older), the study analyzed two additional independent replicas of 1 million unique cDNA reads from the same blood draw.

As concerns this clonotype: Its antigen specificity is not known. Base qualities are not provided; no much larger clone lies one nucleotide away.

CDR1 is given as DFQATT and CDR2 as SNEGSKA, both from the germline V gene (reference sequence). Relative to germline, V is 2 bases shorter and J is 5 bases shorter, with 14 bases between their ends. The CDR3 measures 14 amino acids from cysteine to phenylalanine. Solely the CDR3 DNA is kept, with 42 bases framed from the first base. The library relied on 5' RACE. The instrument was an Illumina HiSeq 2500. A second PCR of 7 to 11 cycles was run with a J-beta primer mix and a sample-barcoded 5' primer. Each TCR beta cDNA molecule received a unique molecular identifier from a template-switch 5' adaptor carrying 12 random nucleotides. Each sample yielded at least 3 million CDR3-containing paired-end reads. The Mint cDNA synthesis kit, primed by a TRBC-specific oligonucleotide, was used to synthesize first-strand cDNA from all RNA. All cDNA was treated with uracil-DNA glycosylase and then went through a first 18-cycle PCR with the universal primers M1SS and BC2_uni_R. On the authors' methods: Each sample was normalized by randomly selecting 1 million high-quality reads, each carrying a distinct molecular identifier. Reads sharing molecular identifiers were discarded rather than binned into consensus sequences. MiTCR, run with a Q25 quality threshold and the strictest error-elimination algorithm, handled CDR3 identification, clonotype clustering and error correction. Lower-bound total TCR beta diversity was estimated with a nonparametric unseen species model using Euler transformation. TCRdb reran the public reads through fastp at Q25 and MiXCR, keeping productive beta chains. Rows merge per CDR3 protein into single entries with the most common DNA and genes. TCRdb, rather than the study authors, made the V and J calls. This sample gives about 1.4 million distinct CDR3 sequences in total; around 55% of them show up just once. Of the sample, under 8.5% falls within the top ten clones.

The 39 donors, aged about 6 to 95 years, were systemically healthy Caucasian individuals from Russia. Each donor gave approximately 9.3 milliliters of peripheral blood, collected into EDTA-treated Vacutainer tubes. PBMCs were isolated by Ficoll-Paque density-gradient centrifugation, with at least 6.5 million obtained per sample. Total RNA was extracted from PBMCs with Trizol reagent, with at least 5 micrograms obtained per sample. For every donor, flow cytometry on a PBMC aliquot measured the percentage of naive CD45RAhigh/CD27high T cells. Broad study findings and their caveats: Bulk unsorted PBMC profiling prevented conclusive comparison of naive and antigen-experienced compartments. Because the CMV infection status of the donors was unknown, age-related changes in expanded clonotypes may potentially have been confounded. As age increased, observed TCR beta diversity per million T cells dropped in a roughly linear way, and a significant reduction was already evident by age around 41. There was a strong correlation between observed TCR beta diversity and the percentage of naive T cells measured by flow cytometry. Compared with the aged group, the long-lived group had more naive CD4+ T cells, fewer expanded clones and increased TCR diversity, a pattern suggesting age selection. Estimates of total diversity based on one million sequenced T cells were considered lower bounds and underestimates.

The chain couples TRBV20-1 to TRBJ2-3; a weak D assignment points to TRBD1 (6 bases agree). This clonotype was sampled from a man aged 18 to 30 in good health. The sample consisted of blood. The CDR3 region reads CSARSEGVGDTQYF. The sequenced DNA is TGCAGTGCTAGATCTGAGGGGGTAGGAGATACGCAGTATTTT.